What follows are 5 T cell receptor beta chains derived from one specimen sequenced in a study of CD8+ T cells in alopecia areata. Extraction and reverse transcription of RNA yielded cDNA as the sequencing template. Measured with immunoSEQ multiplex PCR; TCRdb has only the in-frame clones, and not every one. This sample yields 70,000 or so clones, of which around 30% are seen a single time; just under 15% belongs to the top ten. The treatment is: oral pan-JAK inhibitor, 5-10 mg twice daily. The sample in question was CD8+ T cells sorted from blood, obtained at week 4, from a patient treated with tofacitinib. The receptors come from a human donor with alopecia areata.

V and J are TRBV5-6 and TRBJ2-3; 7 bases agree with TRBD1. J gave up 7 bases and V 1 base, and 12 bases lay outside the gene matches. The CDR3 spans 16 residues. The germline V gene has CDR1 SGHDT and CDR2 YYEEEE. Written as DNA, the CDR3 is TGTGCCAGCAGCTTGCAGAGACAGGGCCCGGGGAATACGCAGTATTTT. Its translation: CASSLQRQGPGNTQYF.

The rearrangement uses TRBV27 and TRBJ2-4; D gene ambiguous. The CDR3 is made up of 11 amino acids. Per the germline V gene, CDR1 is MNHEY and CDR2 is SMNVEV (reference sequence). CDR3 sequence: CASGSSSIQYF. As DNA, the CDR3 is TGTGCGTCGGGCAGCTCTAGTATTCAGTACTTC.

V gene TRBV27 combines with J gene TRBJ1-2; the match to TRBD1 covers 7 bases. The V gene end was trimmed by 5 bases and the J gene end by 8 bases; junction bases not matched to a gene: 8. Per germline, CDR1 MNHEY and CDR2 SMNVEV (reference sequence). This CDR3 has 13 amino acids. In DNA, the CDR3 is TGTGCCAGCAGTGTACTCGGGACAGAGGGCTACACCTTC. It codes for CASSVLGTEGYTF.

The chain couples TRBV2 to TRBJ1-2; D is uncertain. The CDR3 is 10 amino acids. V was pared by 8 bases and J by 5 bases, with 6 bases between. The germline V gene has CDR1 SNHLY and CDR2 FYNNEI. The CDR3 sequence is CASVAYGYTF. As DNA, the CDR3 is TGTGCCAGCGTCGCATATGGCTACACCTTC.

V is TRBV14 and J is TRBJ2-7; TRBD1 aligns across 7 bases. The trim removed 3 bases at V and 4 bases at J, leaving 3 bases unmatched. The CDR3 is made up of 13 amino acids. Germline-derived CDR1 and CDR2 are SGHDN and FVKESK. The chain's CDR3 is CASSQETGYEQYF. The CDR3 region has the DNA TGTGCCAGCAGCCAGGAGACAGGGTACGAGCAGTACTTC.